A single sample gave rise to the 14 T cell receptor beta chains below, sequenced in a study of beta chain features in type 1 diabetes (dated by TCRdb to about 2018). No antigen has been identified for these receptors. General study outcomes and caveats: In all four CD4+ subsets, TCRB CDR3 length was moderately but significantly shorter in type 1 diabetes patients.

Receptor amplification or capture employed the immunoSEQ multiplex PCR assay. The entire amount of isolated RNA was reverse transcribed using the High Capacity cDNA Reverse Transcription Kit, so the sequenced TCRB transcripts were expressed ones. Imported from immuneACCESS, the table was reduced by TCRdb to in-frame sequences with V and J called. These copies leave out some clones; in studies compared against another copy, an unresolved V gene accounts for under half, and the cause of the remainder is not known. This sample is represented by about 280,000 clones; 15% of them were singletons. The ten largest clonotypes hold less than 0.02% of the sample. Sequencing was carried out using naive CD4+ T cells from blood. The label giving this sample's cell subset or site can be read as: true naive CD4+ T cells. The receptors shown here come from a young man with type 1 diabetes.

This clone has more than one count but fewer than ten. This chain joins TRBV5-6 and TRBJ2-7; D is possibly TRBD2 (5 bases). V was shortened by 4 bases and J by 3 bases, with 14 bases between the two germline ends. This CDR3 contains 14 residues. The germline V gene has CDR1 SGHDT and CDR2 YYEEEE. The CDR3 nucleotides read TGTGCCAGCAGCAGACTGAGGGAGCGCTACGAGCAGTACTTC. Its protein is CASSRLRERYEQYF.

The gene calls are TRBV6-5 and TRBJ2-7; 10 bases agree with TRBD1. Trimming cost V 6 bases and J 3 bases; bases outside gene matches: 8. CDR3 length: 15 amino acids. The germline gives CDR1 MNHEY, CDR2 SVGAGI. CDR3 sequence: CASRIRDRGLYEQYF. The CDR3 nucleotides read TGTGCCAGCAGAATCCGGGACAGGGGCCTCTACGAGCAGTACTTC.

Comments on this clone: The sample has other DNA sequences that encode this CDR3 too. V is TRBV7-2 and J is TRBJ2-5, with TRBD2 identical over 7 bases. The germline V gene encodes CDR1 SGHTA and CDR2 FQGNSA. The J segment lost 5 bases and the V segment lost 0 bases, leaving 3 bases of the junction unmatched. The CDR3 covers 14 residues. The chain's CDR3 is CASSLAGGRETQYF. In DNA form, the CDR3 reads TGTGCCAGCAGCTTAGCGGGAGGGAGGGAGACCCAGTACTTC.

This clone was found a few times. This rearrangement joins TRBV10-1 to TRBJ2-2; D uncertain. V lost 4 bases to trimming and J lost 5 bases, with 8 bases between them. Germline loops: CDR1 WNHNN, CDR2 SYGVQD (reference sequence). CDR3 length: 13 amino acids. In DNA form, the CDR3 reads TGCGCCAGCAGTGTTTCGAGTACCGGGGAGCTGTTTTTT. As protein: CASSVSSTGELFF.

The chain links TRBV14 to TRBJ2-7; 7 bases are a match to TRBD2. The V segment lost 2 bases and the J segment 11 bases; nucleotides outside the gene matches: 6. Germline V CDR1 and CDR2: SGHDN, FVKESK. The CDR3 spans 12 residues. The CDR3 sequence is CASSQKREREYF. The CDR3 DNA follows: TGTGCCAGCAGCCAAAAGCGGGAACGGGAGTACTTC. Supplemented by reference TRBV14 and TRBJ2-7, the full variable domain reads EAGVTQFPSHSVIEKGQTVTLRCDPISGHDNLYWYRRVMGKEIKFLLHFVKESKQDESGMPNNRFLAERTGGTYSTLKVQPAELEDSGVYFCASSQKREREYFGPGTRLTVT.

V usage is TRBV27 and J usage is TRBJ2-5; D is perhaps TRBD1 (7 bases). The CDR3 spans 17 residues. The germline V gene has CDR1 MNHEY and CDR2 SMNVEV (reference sequence). V shed 6 bases and J shed 0 bases, with 20 bases lying between them. The CDR3 DNA reads TGTGCCAGCAGCGCCGAGGGCGGGACAGCCCACCAAGAGACCCAGTACTTC. Protein product: CASSAEGGTAHQETQYF.

The genes are TRBV9 and TRBJ2-4; no clear D gene. The CDR3 covers 14 residues. Trimming stripped 0 bases from V and 6 bases from J, with 10 bases between. Germline-derived CDR1 and CDR2 are SGDLS and YYNGEE. The CDR3 DNA sequence: TGTGCCAGCAGCGTAGGGGCCGTACCAAACATTCAGTACTTC. It specifies CASSVGAVPNIQYF. Complete variable domain (other parts from reference TRBV9 and TRBJ2-4): DSGVTQTPKHLITATGQRVTLRCSPRSGDLSVYWYQQSLDQGLQFLIQYYNGEERAKGNILERFSAQQFPDLHSELNLSSLELGDSALYFCASSVGAVPNIQYFGAGTRLSVL.

The J gene is TRBJ2-7, the V gene TRBV7-6; 10 nucleotides agree with TRBD2. This CDR3 region has 15 residues. The junction had 3 bases not matched to a gene; V was cut back by 1 base and J by 3 bases. The germline CDR1 and CDR2 sequences are SGHVS and FNYEAQ. The CDR3 DNA is TGTGCCAGCAGCTTAGAAACTAGCGGGAACTACGAGCAGTACTTC. Its protein is CASSLETSGNYEQYF. The full variable domain, completed using reference TRBV7-6 and TRBJ2-7, is GAGVSQSPRYKVTKRGQDVALRCDPISGHVSLYWYRQALGQGPEFLTYFNYEAQQDKSGLPNDRFSAERPEGSISTLTIQRTEQRDSAMYRCASSLETSGNYEQYFGPGTRLTVT.

The chain links TRBV29-1 to TRBJ2-3; 9 bases line up with TRBD1. The CDR3 loop spans 16 amino acids. Per germline, CDR1 SQVTM and CDR2 ANQGSEA. Trimming at V came to 3 bases and at J to 7 bases, leaving 14 bases not matched to a gene. The CDR3 nucleotides are TGCAGCGTTGAGTTTCCTGGACAGGGGTTAAGGTATACGCAGTATTTT. As protein: CSVEFPGQGLRYTQYF.

The table lists this clone with a few counts. The V call is TRBV18, the J call TRBJ2-5; D uncertain. The V and J ends lost 2 bases and 1 base respectively, with 8 bases between them. CDR3 length equals 14 residues. Germline values: CDR1 KGHSH, CDR2 LQKENI. Written as DNA, the CDR3 is TGTGCCAGCTCACCAACTGACATCCAAGAGACCCAGTACTTC. Encoded protein: CASSPTDIQETQYF.

This clone was seen only a few times. The CDR3 coding sequence is TGTGCCAGCAGCGTAGGACAGAATAACTATGGCTACACCTTC. This translates into CASSVGQNNYGYTF. The chain is built from TRBV9 and TRBJ1-2; D possibly corresponds to TRBD1 (5 bases). This CDR3 is built from 14 residues. V lost 0 bases and J 1 base, leaving 7 bases between the germline ends. Germline CDR1 SGDLS, CDR2 YYNGEE.

The rearrangement joins TRBV28 to TRBJ2-3, with 9 bases that match TRBD2. The CDR3 loop spans 19 amino acids. V shed 6 bases and J 0 bases; nucleotides not matched to a gene: 16. Germline V CDR1 and CDR2: MDHEN, SYDVKM. CDR3 nucleotides: TGTGCCAGCAGCCAACCGTGGACAGCGGGGGGCCCGAGCACAGATACGCAGTATTTT. Encoded protein: CASSQPWTAGGPSTDTQYF.

The gene calls are TRBV11-2 and TRBJ2-1, with D hard to call. Trimming took 6 bases from V and 1 from J, leaving 13 bases between them. The CDR3 loop spans 15 amino acids. Per germline, CDR1 SGHAT and CDR2 FQNNGV. CDR3 sequence reads: CASSPIIQSYNEQFF. CDR3 bases: TGTGCCAGCAGTCCTATAATACAGTCCTACAATGAGCAGTTCTTC.

The gene calls are TRBV15 and TRBJ2-7, with a possible D match to TRBD2 (6 bases). CDR3 length: 14 residues. Germline lookup yields CDR1 LNHNV and CDR2 YYDKDF (reference sequence). Trimming removed 0 bases from V and 3 bases from J, with 9 bases in between. CDR3 nucleotide sequence: TGTGCCACCAGCAGAGATTCGGAGGGCTACGAGCAGTACTTC. Translated: CATSRDSEGYEQYF. Full variable domain (missing parts from reference TRBV15 and TRBJ2-7): DAMVIQNPRYQVTQFGKPVTLSCSQTLNHNVMYWYQQKSSQAPKLLFHYYDKDFNNEADTPDNFQSRRPNTSFCFLDIRSPGLGDTAMYLCATSRDSEGYEQYFGPGTRLTVT.